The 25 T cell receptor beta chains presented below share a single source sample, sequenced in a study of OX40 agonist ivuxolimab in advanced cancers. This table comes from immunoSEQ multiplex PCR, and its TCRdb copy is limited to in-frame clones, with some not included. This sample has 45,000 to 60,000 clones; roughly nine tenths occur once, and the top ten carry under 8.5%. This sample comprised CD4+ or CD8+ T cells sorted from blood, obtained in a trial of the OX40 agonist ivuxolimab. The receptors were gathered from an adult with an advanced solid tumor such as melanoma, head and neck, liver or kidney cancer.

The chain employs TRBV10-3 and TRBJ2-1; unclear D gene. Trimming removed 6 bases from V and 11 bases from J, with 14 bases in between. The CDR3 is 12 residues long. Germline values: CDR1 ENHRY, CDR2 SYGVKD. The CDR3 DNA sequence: TGTGCCATCAGCGAAACTGTTGTTAAGCAGTTCTTC. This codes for CAISETVVKQFF.

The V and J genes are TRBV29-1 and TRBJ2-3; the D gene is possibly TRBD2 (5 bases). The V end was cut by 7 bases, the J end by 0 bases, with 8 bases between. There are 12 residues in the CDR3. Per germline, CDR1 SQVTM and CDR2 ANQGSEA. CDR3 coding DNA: TGCAGCGCGGACTCTAGCACAGATACGCAGTATTTT. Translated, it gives CSADSSTDTQYF.

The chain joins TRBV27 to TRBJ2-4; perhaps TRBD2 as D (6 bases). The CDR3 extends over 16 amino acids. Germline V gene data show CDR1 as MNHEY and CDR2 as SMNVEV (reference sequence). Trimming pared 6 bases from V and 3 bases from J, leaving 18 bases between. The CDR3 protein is CASSLRRGGGKNIQYF. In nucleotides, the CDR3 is TGTGCCAGCAGCCTAAGGCGGGGTGGGGGCAAAAACATTCAGTACTTC.

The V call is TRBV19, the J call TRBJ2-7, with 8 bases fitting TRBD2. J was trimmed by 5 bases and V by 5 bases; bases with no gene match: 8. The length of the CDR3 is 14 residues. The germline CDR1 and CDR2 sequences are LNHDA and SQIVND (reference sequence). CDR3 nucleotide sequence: TGTGCCAGTAGTGCTACGGGGGGGCCTCACGAGCAGTACTTC. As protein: CASSATGGPHEQYF.

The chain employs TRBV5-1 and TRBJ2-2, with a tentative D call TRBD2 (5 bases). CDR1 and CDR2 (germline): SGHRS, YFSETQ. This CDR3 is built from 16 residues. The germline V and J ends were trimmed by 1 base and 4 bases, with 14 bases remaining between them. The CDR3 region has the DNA TGCGCCAGCAGCTTGTTTTCCGGGGTTGTCACCGGGGAGCTGTTTTTT. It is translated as CASSLFSGVVTGELFF.

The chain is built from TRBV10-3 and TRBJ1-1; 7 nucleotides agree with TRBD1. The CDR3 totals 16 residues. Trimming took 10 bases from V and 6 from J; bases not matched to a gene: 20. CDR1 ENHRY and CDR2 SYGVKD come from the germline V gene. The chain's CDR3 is CATQGGARQGGAEAFF. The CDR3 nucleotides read TGTGCCACCCAGGGTGGAGCAAGACAGGGCGGTGCTGAAGCTTTCTTT.

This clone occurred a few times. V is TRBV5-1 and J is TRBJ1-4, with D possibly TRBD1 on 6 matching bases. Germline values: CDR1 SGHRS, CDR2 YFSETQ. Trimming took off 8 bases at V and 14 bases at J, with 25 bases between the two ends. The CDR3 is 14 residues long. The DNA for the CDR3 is TGCGCCAGTCGCAAAGGGGGGGTTGAGCGCGAGCTGTTTTTT. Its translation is CASRKGGVERELFF.

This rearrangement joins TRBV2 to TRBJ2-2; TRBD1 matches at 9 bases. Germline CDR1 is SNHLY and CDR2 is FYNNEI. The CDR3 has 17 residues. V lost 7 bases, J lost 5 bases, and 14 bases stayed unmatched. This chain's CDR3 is CASTEPKDRGKTGELFF. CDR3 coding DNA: TGTGCCAGCACCGAACCAAAGGACAGGGGAAAAACCGGGGAGCTGTTTTTT. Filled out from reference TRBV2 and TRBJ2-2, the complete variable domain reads EPEVTQTPSHQVTQMGQEVILRCVPISNHLYFYWYRQILGQKVEFLVSFYNNEISEKSEIFDDQFSVERPDGSNFTLKIRSTKLEDSAMYFCASTEPKDRGKTGELFFGEGSRLTVL.

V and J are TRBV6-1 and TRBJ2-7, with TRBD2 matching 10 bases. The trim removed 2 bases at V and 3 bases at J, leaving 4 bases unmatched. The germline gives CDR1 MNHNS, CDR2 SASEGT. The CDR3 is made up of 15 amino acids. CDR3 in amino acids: CASSESLAGGYEQYF. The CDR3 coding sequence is TGTGCCAGCAGTGAATCTTTAGCGGGGGGCTACGAGCAGTACTTC.

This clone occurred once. CDR3 in amino acids: CASRDRQYGYTF. The CDR3 coding sequence is TGTGCCAGCAGGGATCGACAGTATGGCTACACCTTC. The genes are TRBV6-1 and TRBJ1-2; TRBD1 might be the D (5 bases). The CDR3 runs 12 residues. Germline V gives CDR1 MNHNS, CDR2 SASEGT. Trimming left V 6 bases short and J 5 bases short, with 10 bases between.

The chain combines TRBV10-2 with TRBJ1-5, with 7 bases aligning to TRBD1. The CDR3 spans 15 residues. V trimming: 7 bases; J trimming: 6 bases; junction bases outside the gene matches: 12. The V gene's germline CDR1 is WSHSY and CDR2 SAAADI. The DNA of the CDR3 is TGCGCCAGCACTAGGACAGGAAGATTCGGTCAGCCCCAGCATTTT. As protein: CASTRTGRFGQPQHF.

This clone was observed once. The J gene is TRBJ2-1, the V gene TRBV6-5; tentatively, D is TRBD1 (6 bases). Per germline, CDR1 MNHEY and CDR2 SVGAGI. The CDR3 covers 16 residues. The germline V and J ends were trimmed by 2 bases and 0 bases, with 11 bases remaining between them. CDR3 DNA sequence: TGTGCCAGCAGTTACAAAACAGGGAGCTCCTACAATGAGCAGTTCTTC. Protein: CASSYKTGSSYNEQFF.

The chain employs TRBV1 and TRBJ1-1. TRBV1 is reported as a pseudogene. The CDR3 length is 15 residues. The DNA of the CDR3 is TGCACCAGCAGCCAAGACGCATCGGGTTCCACTGAAGCTTTCTTT. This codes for CTSSQDASGSTEAFF.

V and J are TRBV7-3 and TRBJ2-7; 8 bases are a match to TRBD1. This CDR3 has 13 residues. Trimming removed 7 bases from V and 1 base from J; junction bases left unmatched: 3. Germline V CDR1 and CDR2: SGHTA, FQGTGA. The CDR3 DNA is TGTGCCAGCACGACAGGGGTTTCCTACGAGCAGTACTTC. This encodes CASTTGVSYEQYF.

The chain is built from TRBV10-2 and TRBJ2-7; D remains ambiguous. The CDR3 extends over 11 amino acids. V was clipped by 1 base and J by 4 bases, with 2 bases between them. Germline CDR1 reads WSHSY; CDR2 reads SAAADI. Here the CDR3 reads CASSEWYEQYF. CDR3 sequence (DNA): TGCGCCAGCAGTGAGTGGTACGAGCAGTACTTC.

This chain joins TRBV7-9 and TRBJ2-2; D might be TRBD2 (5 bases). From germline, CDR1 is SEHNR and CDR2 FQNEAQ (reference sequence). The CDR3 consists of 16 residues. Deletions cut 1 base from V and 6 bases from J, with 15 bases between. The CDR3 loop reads CASSLDVLAQSGELFF. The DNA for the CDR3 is TGTGCCAGCAGCTTAGATGTGCTAGCTCAATCCGGGGAGCTGTTTTTT.

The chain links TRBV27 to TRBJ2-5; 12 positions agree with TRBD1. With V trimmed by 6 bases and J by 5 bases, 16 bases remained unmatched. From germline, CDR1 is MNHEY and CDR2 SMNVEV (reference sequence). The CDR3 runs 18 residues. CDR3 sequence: CASSSLPYRDRGRETQYF. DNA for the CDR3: TGTGCCAGCAGCAGCCTCCCTTACCGGGACAGGGGGCGGGAGACCCAGTACTTC.

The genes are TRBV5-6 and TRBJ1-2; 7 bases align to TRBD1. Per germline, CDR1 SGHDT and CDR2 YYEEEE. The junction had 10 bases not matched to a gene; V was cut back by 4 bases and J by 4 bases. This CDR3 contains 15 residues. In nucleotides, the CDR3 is TGTGCCAGCAGCCCGCCGGGACAGATAGTCTATGGCTACACCTTC. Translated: CASSPPGQIVYGYTF.

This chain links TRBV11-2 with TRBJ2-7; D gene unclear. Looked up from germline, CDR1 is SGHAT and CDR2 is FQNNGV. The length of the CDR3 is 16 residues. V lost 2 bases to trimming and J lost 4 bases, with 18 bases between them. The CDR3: CASSLRDGRRWYEQYF. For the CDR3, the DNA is TGTGCCAGCAGCTTAAGGGATGGCAGGCGGTGGTACGAGCAGTACTTC.

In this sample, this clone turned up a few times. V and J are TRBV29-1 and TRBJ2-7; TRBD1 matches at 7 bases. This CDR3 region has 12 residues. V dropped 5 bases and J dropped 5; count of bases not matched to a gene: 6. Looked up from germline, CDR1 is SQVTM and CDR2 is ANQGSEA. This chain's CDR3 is CSVYDQGDEQYF. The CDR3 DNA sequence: TGCAGCGTTTACGATCAGGGGGACGAGCAGTACTTC.

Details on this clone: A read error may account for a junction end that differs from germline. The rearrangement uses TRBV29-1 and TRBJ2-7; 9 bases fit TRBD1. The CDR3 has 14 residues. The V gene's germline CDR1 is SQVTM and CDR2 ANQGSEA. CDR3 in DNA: TGCAGCGTAGAAGAGGGACAGGGAACCCACGAGCAGTACTTC. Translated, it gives CSVEEGQGTHEQYF.

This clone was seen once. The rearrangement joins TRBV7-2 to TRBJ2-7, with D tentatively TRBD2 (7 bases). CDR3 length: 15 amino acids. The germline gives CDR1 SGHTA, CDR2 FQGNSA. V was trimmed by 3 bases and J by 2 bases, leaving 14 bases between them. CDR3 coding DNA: TGTGCCAGCAGCTTGGGAGGCGGGGGCCCCTACGAGCAGTACTTC. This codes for CASSLGGGGPYEQYF.

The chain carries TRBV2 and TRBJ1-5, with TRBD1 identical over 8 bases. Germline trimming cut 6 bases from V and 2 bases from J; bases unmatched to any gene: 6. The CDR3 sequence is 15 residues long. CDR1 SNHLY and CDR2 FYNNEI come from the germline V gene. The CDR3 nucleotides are TGTGCCAGCAGAGTCCAGGGGGCTGGCAATCAGCCCCAGCATTTT. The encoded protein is CASRVQGAGNQPQHF.

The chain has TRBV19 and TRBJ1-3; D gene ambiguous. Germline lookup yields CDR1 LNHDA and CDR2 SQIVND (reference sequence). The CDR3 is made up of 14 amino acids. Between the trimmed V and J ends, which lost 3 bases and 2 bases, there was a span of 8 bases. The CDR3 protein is CASSMWTAGNTIYF. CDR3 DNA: TGTGCCAGTAGTATGTGGACGGCTGGAAACACCATATATTTT.

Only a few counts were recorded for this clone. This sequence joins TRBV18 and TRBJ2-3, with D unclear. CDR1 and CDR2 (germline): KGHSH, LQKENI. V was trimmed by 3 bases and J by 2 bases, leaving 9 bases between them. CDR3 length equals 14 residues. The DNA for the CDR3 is TGTGCCAGCTCACCTGACCCTTCCACAGATACGCAGTATTTT. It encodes CASSPDPSTDTQYF. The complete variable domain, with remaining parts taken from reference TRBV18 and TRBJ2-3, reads NAGVMQNPRHLVRRRGQEARLRCSPMKGHSHVYWYRQLPEEGLKFMVYLQKENIIDESGMPKERFSAEFPKEGPSILRIQQVVRGDSAAYFCASSPDPSTDTQYFGPGTRLTVL.